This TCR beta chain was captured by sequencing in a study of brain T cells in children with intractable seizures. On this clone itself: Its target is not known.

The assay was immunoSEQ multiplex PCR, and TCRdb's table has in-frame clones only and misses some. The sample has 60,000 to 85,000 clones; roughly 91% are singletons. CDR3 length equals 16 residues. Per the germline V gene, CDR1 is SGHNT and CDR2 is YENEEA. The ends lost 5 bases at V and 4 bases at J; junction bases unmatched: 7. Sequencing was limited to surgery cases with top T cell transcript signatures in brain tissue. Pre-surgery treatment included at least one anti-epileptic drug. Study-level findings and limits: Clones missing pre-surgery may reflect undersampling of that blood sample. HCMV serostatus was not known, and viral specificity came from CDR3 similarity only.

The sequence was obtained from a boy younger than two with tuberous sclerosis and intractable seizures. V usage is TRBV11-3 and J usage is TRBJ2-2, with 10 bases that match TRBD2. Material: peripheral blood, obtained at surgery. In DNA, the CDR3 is TGTGCCAGCAGCCCCCGGGTAGCGGGGGGCACCGGGGAGCTGTTTTTT. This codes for CASSPRVAGGTGELFF.